These 5 T cell receptor beta chains were sequenced from one sample in a study of T cells in Graves' hyperthyroidism and ophthalmopathy. Authors of the study amplified TCR beta CDR3 regions from RNA transcripts. In the first-round RT-PCR of the TCR CDR3, the HTBI primer set was used. MiXCR, run by TCRdb on the multiplex PCR reads, gives a single entry per CDR3 protein. The repertoire consists of about half a million distinct CDR3 sequences, with just under 20% occurring once and the leading ten covering 45% to 50%. Sequencing was carried out using blood. All receptors derive from a man in his forties with Graves' ophthalmopathy.

In this sample, this clonotype turned up many times. The genes are TRBV5-1 and TRBJ2-1; D not resolved. CDR1 and CDR2 (germline): SGHRS, YFSETQ. V lost 2 bases to trimming and J lost 8 bases, with 14 bases between them. This CDR3 region has 14 residues. The CDR3, as DNA: TGCGCCAGCAGCTTCGGGCAGCCTGGCGATGAGCAGTTCTTC. Protein: CASSFGQPGDEQFF.

Remarks on this clonotype: A much larger clone lies one base from this, so it may be a read error. The chain recombines TRBV2 with TRBJ2-2; 8 nucleotides align to TRBD1. This CDR3 has 15 amino acids. Germline CDR1 and CDR2: SNHLY and FYNNEI. V lost 4 bases and J lost 3; bases outside the gene matches: 4. This CDR3 is CASSGQGTDTGELFF. As DNA, the CDR3 is TGTGCCAGCAGTGGACAGGGGACCGACACCGGGGAGCTGTTTTTT.

This clonotype has a handful of counts. CDR3 amino acids: CASSLASGTGRLAGVGEQYF. The DNA of the CDR3 is TGCGCCAGCAGCTTGGCCAGTGGGACAGGGAGGTTGGCGGGAGTGGGGGAGCAGTACTTC. This chain links TRBV5-1 with TRBJ2-7, with TRBD1 matching over 9 bases. The V gene's germline CDR1 is SGHRS and CDR2 YFSETQ. The CDR3 covers 20 residues. The V segment lost 0 bases and the J segment 7 bases; nucleotides outside the gene matches: 23.

This clonotype was seen repeatedly, ten times or more. The chain is built from TRBV7-2 and TRBJ1-1, with a possible D match to TRBD1 (6 bases). Germline CDR1 and CDR2: SGHTA and FQGNSA. V was trimmed by 2 bases and J by 0 bases, leaving 10 bases between them. The CDR3 is 15 residues long. CDR3 DNA: TGTGCCAGCAGCTTAAATGGACAGATGAACACTGAAGCTTTCTTT. It codes for CASSLNGQMNTEAFF.

This clonotype was detected ten times or more. The CDR3 reads CASSEAGQVSYEQYF. In nucleotides, the CDR3 is TGTGCCAGCAGTGAAGCGGGACAGGTCTCCTACGAGCAGTACTTC. The V and J genes are TRBV2 and TRBJ2-7; 8 bases fit TRBD1. Per germline, CDR1 SNHLY and CDR2 FYNNEI. V gave up 0 bases and J gave up 0 bases; unmatched junction bases: 1. The CDR3 sequence is 15 residues long.